This note documents a single T cell receptor (beta chain) sequence. Identification of naive CD8+ T cells rested on CD45RO-CCR7+CD27+CD95- status. The TRB cDNA libraries were prepared by 5' RACE with UMI labels. TCRdb reanalyzed the 5' RACE reads, giving one entry per CDR3 protein sequence and no DNA. The table lists some 130,000 distinct CDR3 sequences. The data belong to a study of CXCR3-negative and CXCR3-positive naive CD8 T cells. This CDR3 comprises 16 residues. This sequence was found in a human donor in good health. Some clones in this sample may be carry-over from other donors' samples. The sequenced sample consisted of naive CXCR3- CD8+ T cells from blood. Noted subset: CD45RO-CCR7+CD27+CD95- naive CD8+ T cells lacking CXCR3 (TNR3-). The rearrangement joins TRBV12-3 or TRBV12-4 to TRBJ1-5; TCRdb picks TRBD1, but there is no DNA to check that call. CDR3: CASSLSDRDNNQPQHF.